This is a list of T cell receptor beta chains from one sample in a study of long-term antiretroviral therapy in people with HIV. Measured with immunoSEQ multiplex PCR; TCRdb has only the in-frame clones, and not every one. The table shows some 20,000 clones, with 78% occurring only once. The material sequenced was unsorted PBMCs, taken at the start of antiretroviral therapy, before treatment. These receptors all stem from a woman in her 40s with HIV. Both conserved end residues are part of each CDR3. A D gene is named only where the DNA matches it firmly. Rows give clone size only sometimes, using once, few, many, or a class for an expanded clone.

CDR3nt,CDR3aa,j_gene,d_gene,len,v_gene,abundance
TGTGCCAGCTCCCGGGGACTGACCAATCAGCCCCAGCATTTT,CASSRGLTNQPQHF,TRBJ1-5,.,14,TRBV18,few
TGTGCCAGCAGCCAAGGAGGGCAGGGTGATGGCTACACCTTC,CASSQGGQGDGYTF,TRBJ1-2,.,14,TRBV4-2,.
TGTGCCAGCAGCCGCCAGGGGACATTGAACACTGAAGCTTTCTTT,CASSRQGTLNTEAFF,TRBJ1-1,.,15,TRBV7-2,once
TGTGCCAGCAGGCCGGCCGGGACGGCTGGAAACACCATATATTTT,CASRPAGTAGNTIYF,TRBJ1-3,.,15,TRBV28,.
TGTGCCAGCAGCCAGGACAGGGGTAATTCTTGGGTTACAGATACGCAGTATTTT,CASSQDRGNSWVTDTQYF,TRBJ2-3,TRBD1,18,TRBV5-6,.
TGTGCCAGCAGCTTAGCTAGCGGGGGGGCACCAGATACGCAGTATTTT,CASSLASGGAPDTQYF,TRBJ2-3,TRBD2,16,TRBV7-6,once
TGTGCCAGCAGTTTACCGACAGGTTATAGCAATCAGCCCCAGCATTTT,CASSLPTGYSNQPQHF,TRBJ1-5,.,16,TRBV28,.
TGTGCCAGCAGTGAATACGAGACTAGCGGGGGGGCTGGGGATACGCAGTATTTT,CASSEYETSGGAGDTQYF,TRBJ2-3,TRBD2,18,TRBV25-1,.
TGTGCCAGCAGTGAAAGGGGACAGGGGAGGGAAAAACTGTTTTTT,CASSERGQGREKLFF,TRBJ1-4,TRBD1,15,TRBV2,.
TGTGCCAGCAGCCCGGAAGGCAGGGGGCTAGGGAATCAGCCCCAGCATTTT,CASSPEGRGLGNQPQHF,TRBJ1-5,TRBD1,17,TRBV7-9,few
TGTGCCACCAGCAGAGCTCCGACAGGGGGTTACAATGAGCAGTTCTTC,CATSRAPTGGYNEQFF,TRBJ2-1,TRBD1,16,TRBV15,.
TGTGCCACCAGCAGCGGGTCGGAGGCTTACAATGAGCAGTTCTTC,CATSSGSEAYNEQFF,TRBJ2-1,.,15,TRBV15,.
TGTGCCAGCAGTTCGGAGGTACTCAATCAGCCCCAGCATTTT,CASSSEVLNQPQHF,TRBJ1-5,.,14,TRBV6-5,.
TGTGCCAGCAGTGCCCAGGACAGGGGTTATCGGCCCCAGCATTTT,CASSAQDRGYRPQHF,TRBJ1-5,TRBD1,15,TRBV28,.
TGTGCCAGCAGCTTGGGAGGGTCGAGGGAAAAACTGTTTTTT,CASSLGGSREKLFF,TRBJ1-4,.,14,TRBV7-2,.